Listed here is a single T cell receptor beta chain. The entry originates in a study of technical replicates of blood from a handful of donors. TCRdb's table, derived via immunoSEQ multiplex PCR, lists solely in-frame clones and lacks some. The sample lists about 81,000 clones, approximately 97% occurring once. The CDR3 length is 15 residues. J lost 5 bases, V lost 4 bases, and 6 bases had no gene match. Germline V gene data show CDR1 as SNHLY and CDR2 as FYNNEI. Sequenced sample: T cells isolated from PBMCs. The chain is built from TRBV2 and TRBJ2-2, with 8 bases that match TRBD2. The sequence derives from a human donor in good health. CDR3 sequence (DNA): TGTGCCAGCAGTGCGGGGGGGCTCGGGACCGGGGAGCTGTTTTTT. Its protein product is CASSAGGLGTGELFF.